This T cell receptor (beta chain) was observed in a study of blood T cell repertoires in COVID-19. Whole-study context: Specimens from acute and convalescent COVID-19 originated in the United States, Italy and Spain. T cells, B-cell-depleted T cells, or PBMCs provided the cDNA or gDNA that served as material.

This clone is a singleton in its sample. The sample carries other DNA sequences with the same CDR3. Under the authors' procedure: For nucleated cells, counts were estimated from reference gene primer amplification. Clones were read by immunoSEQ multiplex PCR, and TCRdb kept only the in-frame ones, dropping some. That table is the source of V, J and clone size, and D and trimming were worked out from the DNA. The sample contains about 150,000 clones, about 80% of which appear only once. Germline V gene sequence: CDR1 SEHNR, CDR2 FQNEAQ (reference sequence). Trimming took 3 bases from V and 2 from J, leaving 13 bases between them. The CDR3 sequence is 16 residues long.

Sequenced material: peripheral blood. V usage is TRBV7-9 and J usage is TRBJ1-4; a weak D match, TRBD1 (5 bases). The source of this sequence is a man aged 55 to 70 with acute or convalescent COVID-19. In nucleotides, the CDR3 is TGTGCCAGCAGCTTCAGAACAGGTGCGACTAATGAAAAACTGTTTTTT. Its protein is CASSFRTGATNEKLFF.